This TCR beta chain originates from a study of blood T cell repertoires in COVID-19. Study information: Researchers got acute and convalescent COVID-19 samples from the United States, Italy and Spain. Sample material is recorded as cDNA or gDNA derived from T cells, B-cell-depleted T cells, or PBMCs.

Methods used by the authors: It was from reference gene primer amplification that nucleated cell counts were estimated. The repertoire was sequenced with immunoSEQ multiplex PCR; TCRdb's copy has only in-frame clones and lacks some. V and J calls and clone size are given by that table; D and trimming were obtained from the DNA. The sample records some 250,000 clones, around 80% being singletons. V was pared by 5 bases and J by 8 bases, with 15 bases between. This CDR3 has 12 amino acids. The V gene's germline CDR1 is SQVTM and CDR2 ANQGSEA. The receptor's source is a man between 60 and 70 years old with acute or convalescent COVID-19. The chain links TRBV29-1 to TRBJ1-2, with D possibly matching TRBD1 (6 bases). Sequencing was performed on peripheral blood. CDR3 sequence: CSVLRQDGGYTF. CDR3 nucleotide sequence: TGCAGCGTTTTGAGACAGGATGGGGGCTACACCTTC.